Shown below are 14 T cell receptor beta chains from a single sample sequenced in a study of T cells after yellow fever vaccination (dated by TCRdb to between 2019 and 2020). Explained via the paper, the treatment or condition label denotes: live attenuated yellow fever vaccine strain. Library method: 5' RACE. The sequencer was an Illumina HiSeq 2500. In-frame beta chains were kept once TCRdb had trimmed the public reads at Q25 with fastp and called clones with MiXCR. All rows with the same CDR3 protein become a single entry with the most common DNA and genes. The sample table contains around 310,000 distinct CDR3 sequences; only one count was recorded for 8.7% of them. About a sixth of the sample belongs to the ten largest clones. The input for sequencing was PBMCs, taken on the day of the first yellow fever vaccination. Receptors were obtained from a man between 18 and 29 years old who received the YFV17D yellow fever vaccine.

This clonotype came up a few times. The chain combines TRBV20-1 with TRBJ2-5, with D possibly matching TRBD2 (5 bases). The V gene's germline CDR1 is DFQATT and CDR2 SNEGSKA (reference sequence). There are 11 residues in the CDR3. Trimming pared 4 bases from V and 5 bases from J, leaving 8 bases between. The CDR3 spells CSAKAGETQYF. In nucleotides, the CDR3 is TGCAGTGCTAAGGCGGGCGAGACCCAGTACTTC.

The CDR3 DNA follows: TGCAGTGCTAGCCCTAACAGCGGGGGGCAGCTTAGCAATCAGCCCCAGCATTTT. It yields the protein CSASPNSGGQLSNQPQHF. The chain has TRBV20-1 and TRBJ1-5; D may be TRBD1 (6 bases). Trimming removed 3 bases at V and 0 bases at J, with 21 bases between. Germline V gene sequence: CDR1 DFQATT, CDR2 SNEGSKA (reference sequence). The CDR3 totals 18 residues.

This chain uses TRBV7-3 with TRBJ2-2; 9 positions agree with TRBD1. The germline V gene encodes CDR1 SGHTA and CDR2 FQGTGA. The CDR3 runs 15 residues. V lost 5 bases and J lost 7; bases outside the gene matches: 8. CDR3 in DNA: TGTGCCAGCAGCAGGCCGGGACAGGGTGTCGGGGAGCTGTTTTTT. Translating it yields CASSRPGQGVGELFF.

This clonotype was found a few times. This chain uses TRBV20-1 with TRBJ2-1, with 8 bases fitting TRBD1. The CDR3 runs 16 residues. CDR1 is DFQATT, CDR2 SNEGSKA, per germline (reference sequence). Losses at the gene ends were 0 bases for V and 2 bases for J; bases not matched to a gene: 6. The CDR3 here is CSARETGGRTYNEQFF. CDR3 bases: TGCAGTGCTAGAGAAACAGGGGGTAGGACCTACAATGAGCAGTTCTTC.

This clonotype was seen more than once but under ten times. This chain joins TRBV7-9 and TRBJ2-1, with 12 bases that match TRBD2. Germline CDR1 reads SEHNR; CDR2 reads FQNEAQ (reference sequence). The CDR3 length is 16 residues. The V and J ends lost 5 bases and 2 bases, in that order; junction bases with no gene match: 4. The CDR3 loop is CASSPSGGATYNEQFF. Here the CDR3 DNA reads TGTGCCAGCAGCCCTAGCGGGGGGGCAACCTACAATGAGCAGTTCTTC.

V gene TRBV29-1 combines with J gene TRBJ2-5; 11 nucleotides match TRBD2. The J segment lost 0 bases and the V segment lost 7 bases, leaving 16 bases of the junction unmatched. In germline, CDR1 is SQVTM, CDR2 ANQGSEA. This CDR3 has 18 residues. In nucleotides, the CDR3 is TGCAGCGCCTGGCCCCTAGCGGGGGGCCTCCTTTACCAAGAGACCCAGTACTTC. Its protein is CSAWPLAGGLLYQETQYF. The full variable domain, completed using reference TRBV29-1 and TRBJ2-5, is SAVISQKPSRDICQRGTSLTIQCQVDSQVTMMFWYRQQPGQSLTLIATANQGSEATYESGFVIDKFPISRPNLTFSTLTVSNMSPEDSSIYLCSAWPLAGGLLYQETQYFGPGTRLLVL.

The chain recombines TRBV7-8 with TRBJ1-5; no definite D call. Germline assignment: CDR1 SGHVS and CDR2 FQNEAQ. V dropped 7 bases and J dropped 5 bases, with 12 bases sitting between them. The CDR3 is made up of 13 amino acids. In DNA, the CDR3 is TGTGCCAGCACCCTCGAGCAGGATCAGCCCCAGCATTTT. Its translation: CASTLEQDQPQHF. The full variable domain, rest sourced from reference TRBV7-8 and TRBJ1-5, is GAGVSQSPRYKVAKRGQDVALRCDPISGHVSLFWYQQALGQGPEFLTYFQNEAQLDKSGLPSDRFFAERPEGSVSTLKIQRTQQEDSAVYLCASTLEQDQPQHFGDGTRLSIL.

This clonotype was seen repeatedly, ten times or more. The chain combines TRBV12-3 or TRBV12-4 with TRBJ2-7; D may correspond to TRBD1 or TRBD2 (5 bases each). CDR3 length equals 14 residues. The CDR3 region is CASSLEGSSYEQYV. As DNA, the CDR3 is TGTGCCAGCAGTTTAGAGGGGAGCTCCTATGAGCAGTACGTC.

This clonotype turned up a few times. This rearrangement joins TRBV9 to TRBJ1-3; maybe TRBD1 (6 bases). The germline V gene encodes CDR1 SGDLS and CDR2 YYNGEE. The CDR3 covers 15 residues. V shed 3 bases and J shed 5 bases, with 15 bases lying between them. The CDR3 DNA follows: TGTGCCAGCAGCGACGGGGGGGCAGTTCGAAACACCATATATTTT. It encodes CASSDGGAVRNTIYF. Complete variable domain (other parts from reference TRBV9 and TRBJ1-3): DSGVTQTPKHLITATGQRVTLRCSPRSGDLSVYWYQQSLDQGLQFLIQYYNGEERAKGNILERFSAQQFPDLHSELNLSSLELGDSALYFCASSDGGAVRNTIYFGEGSWLTVV.

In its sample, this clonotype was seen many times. The CDR3 coding sequence is TGTGCCAGCAGCCGCGACAGCGCCGGGGAGCTGTTTTTT. Protein: CASSRDSAGELFF. This sequence joins TRBV3-1 and TRBJ2-2; possible D gene TRBD1, 5 bases. With 4 bases removed from V and 6 bases from J, the gap between germline ends came to 9 bases. This CDR3 comprises 13 residues. CDR1 is LGHDT, CDR2 YNNKEL, per germline (reference sequence).

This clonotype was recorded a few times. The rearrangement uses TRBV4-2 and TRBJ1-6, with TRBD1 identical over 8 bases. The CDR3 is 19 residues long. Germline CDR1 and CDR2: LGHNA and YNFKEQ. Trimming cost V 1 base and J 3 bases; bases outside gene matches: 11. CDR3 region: CASSQVLGQGAIYNSPLHF. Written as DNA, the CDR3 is TGTGCCAGCAGCCAAGTTTTGGGGCAGGGGGCGATCTATAATTCACCCCTCCACTTT.

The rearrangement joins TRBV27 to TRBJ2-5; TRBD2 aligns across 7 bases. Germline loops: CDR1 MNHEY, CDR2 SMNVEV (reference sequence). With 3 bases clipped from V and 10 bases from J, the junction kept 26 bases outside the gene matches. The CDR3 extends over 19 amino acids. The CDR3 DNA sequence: TGTGCCAGCAGTTTCGAGTTGGATAAACCCGGGACGGCCGGGGAGGGCCAGTACTTC. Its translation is CASSFELDKPGTAGEGQYF.

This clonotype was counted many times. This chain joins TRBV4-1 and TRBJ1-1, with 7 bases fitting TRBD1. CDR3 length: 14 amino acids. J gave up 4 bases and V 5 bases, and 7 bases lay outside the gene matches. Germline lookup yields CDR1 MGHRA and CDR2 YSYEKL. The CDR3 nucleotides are TGCGCCAGCAGCAGAGACAGGGTTGGCACTGAAGCTTTCTTT. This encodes CASSRDRVGTEAFF.

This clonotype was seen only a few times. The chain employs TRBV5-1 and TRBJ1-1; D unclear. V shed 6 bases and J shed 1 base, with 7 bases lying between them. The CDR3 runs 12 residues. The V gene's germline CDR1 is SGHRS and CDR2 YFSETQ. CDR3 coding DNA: TGCGCCAGCATCGACGGGAACACTGAAGCTTTCTTT. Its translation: CASIDGNTEAFF.